This TCR beta chain was sequenced during a study of T cells in Graves' hyperthyroidism and ophthalmopathy. About the study: Prior to any treatment, at the point of initial diagnosis, peripheral blood was collected. Study-wide results and limits: Most expanded thyroid clonotypes above 0.001 recurred in blood.

The ends were cut back, 2 bases at V and 3 bases at J, with 8 bases in the middle. There are 13 residues in the CDR3. Regions amplified from RNA transcripts were the TCR beta CDR3 regions. The HTBI set primed first-round TCR CDR3 RT-PCR. MiXCR, applied by TCRdb to the multiplex PCR reads, yields one record per CDR3 protein. The data show roughly 600,000 distinct CDR3 sequences, more than 12% seen once. A Clinical Activity Score of at least 3, a NOSPECS grade of at least 4 and a duration under 3 months were recorded in the ophthalmopathy patients. Clinical symptoms, serum thyroxine and TRAb, thyroid ultrasound and orbital computed tomography were used for the diagnoses. The table lists this clonotype with many counts. The antigen remains undetermined.

The V gene is TRBV12-3 or TRBV12-4, the J gene TRBJ2-7; possibly TRBD1 for D (6 bases). This TCR was recovered from a woman between 45 and 60 years old with Graves' ophthalmopathy. Sequences were obtained from blood. DNA for the CDR3: TGTGCCAGCAGTTTAATACAGGGCTACGAGCAGTACTTC. Residues: CASSLIQGYEQYF.